The next 24 T cell receptor beta chains were all read from a single sample in a study of graft-versus-host responses after intestinal transplantation. The repertoire was sequenced with immunoSEQ multiplex PCR; TCRdb's copy has only in-frame clones and lacks some. The sample has around 15,000 clones; about 90% are singletons. The material sequenced was PBMCs, taken approximately 16 weeks after intestinal transplant. Receptors originate from a human patient who received an intestinal transplant, so some T cells may come from the graft donor.

The chain combines TRBV10-3 with TRBJ2-7, with D perhaps TRBD2 (6 bases). V shed 3 bases and J shed 5 bases, with 11 bases lying between them. From germline, CDR1 is ENHRY and CDR2 SYGVKD. The length of the CDR3 is 13 residues. CDR3 loop: CAISDGGRDEQYF. CDR3 DNA sequence: TGTGCCATCAGTGATGGAGGGCGCGACGAGCAGTACTTC.

This clone has a single count. V and J are TRBV9 and TRBJ2-2, with 10 bases that match TRBD1. CDR1 and CDR2 (germline): SGDLS, YYNGEE. With V trimmed by 5 bases and J by 4 bases, 8 bases remained unmatched. The CDR3 covers 16 residues. The CDR3 bases are TGTGCCAGCAGTGGACCCGGGACAGGGGCCACCGGGGAGCTGTTTTTT. This gives the protein CASSGPGTGATGELFF.

The gene calls are TRBV27 and TRBJ2-1; a possible D gene is TRBD2 (5 bases). Trimming removed 3 bases at V and 0 bases at J, with 12 bases between. There are 16 residues in the CDR3. Germline lookup yields CDR1 MNHEY and CDR2 SMNVEV (reference sequence). The CDR3 DNA is TGTGCCAGCAGTTTCAGAGCGGAGAGCTCCTACAATGAGCAGTTCTTC. It translates to CASSFRAESSYNEQFF.

The chain recombines TRBV19 with TRBJ1-5; 10 positions agree with TRBD1. Germline V gene lookup returns CDR1 LNHDA and CDR2 SQIVND (reference sequence). This CDR3 is 18 amino acids long. V gave up 0 bases and J gave up 1 base; unmatched junction bases: 6. The CDR3 bases are TGTGCCAGTAGTATAGACCGGGACAGGGGCTGGAGCAATCAGCCCCAGCATTTT. Protein: CASSIDRDRGWSNQPQHF.

This clone was counted a single time. The chain joins TRBV20-1 to TRBJ2-7, with D unclear. The CDR3 is 11 amino acids. The germline CDR1 and CDR2 sequences are DFQATT and SNEGSKA (reference sequence). Trimming removed 1 base at V and 3 bases at J, with 4 bases between. The CDR3 loop is CSARAGYEQYF. The CDR3 DNA sequence: TGCAGTGCTAGAGCTGGCTACGAGCAGTACTTC.

The chain combines TRBV28 with TRBJ2-7, with D perhaps TRBD2 (6 bases). Trimming took off 6 bases at V and 7 bases at J, with 19 bases between the two ends. The CDR3 is 14 amino acids. Germline V gene lookup returns CDR1 MDHEN and CDR2 SYDVKM. The CDR3 nucleotides read TGTGCCAGCAGCCTCTTAGCGGACCTTAGGGAGCAGTACTTC. Amino acid sequence: CASSLLADLREQYF.

This chain joins TRBV5-3 and TRBJ2-2, with 9 bases matching TRBD1. TRBV5-3 is recorded as an ORF, its role being uncertain. The junction had 17 bases not matched to a gene; V was cut back by 4 bases and J by 7 bases. This CDR3 region has 18 residues. CDR3 bases: TGTGCCAGAAGCCCACCAAAACCGGGACAGGGTTCGATCGGGGAGCTGTTTTTT. Its protein is CARSPPKPGQGSIGELFF.

This chain's CDR3 is CASSDNPGQRVIYF. CDR3 nucleotides: TGTGCCAGCAGTGACAACCCGGGACAGCGGGTAATATATTTT. The rearrangement links TRBV2 to TRBJ1-3; 7 nucleotides align to TRBD1. Trimming cost V 3 bases and J 13 bases; bases outside gene matches: 12. The germline V gene has CDR1 SNHLY and CDR2 FYNNEI. The CDR3 extends over 14 amino acids.

The chain couples TRBV5-5 to TRBJ2-7, with TRBD2 identical over 10 bases. The V and J ends lost 4 bases and 9 bases, in that order; junction bases with no gene match: 10. Germline CDR1 is SGHKS and CDR2 is YYEKEE (reference sequence). The CDR3 consists of 14 residues. CDR3 sequence reads: CASSGLAGEIRQYF. The CDR3 coding sequence is TGTGCCAGCAGCGGCCTAGCGGGAGAGATTCGGCAGTACTTC.

The J gene is TRBJ2-1, the V gene TRBV5-1, with 9 bases matching TRBD1. Per germline, CDR1 SGHRS and CDR2 YFSETQ. V shed 0 bases, J shed 4 bases, and the junction held 11 bases outside the gene matches. The CDR3 has 18 residues. CDR3 residues: CASSLVPTGTGWYNEQFF. The CDR3 nucleotides are TGCGCCAGCAGCTTGGTCCCCACCGGGACAGGGTGGTACAATGAGCAGTTCTTC.

This clone occurred a few times. The germline gene is not matched at one end of the junction; a read error may be the cause. The chain couples TRBV7-6 to TRBJ1-1; perhaps TRBD1 as D (5 bases). There are 15 residues in the CDR3. Germline CDR1 and CDR2: SGHVS and FNYEAQ. In DNA form, the CDR3 reads TGTGCCAGCAGCTTGGGTACAGGTACGAACCCTGAAGCTTTCTTT. Residues: CASSLGTGTNPEAFF.

CDR3: CASSYVDPSRGIYTF. In DNA form, the CDR3 reads TGTGCCAGCAGTTACGTAGACCCCTCAAGGGGAATCTACACCTTC. The rearrangement uses TRBV28 and TRBJ1-2; possible D gene TRBD1, 5 bases. The CDR3 consists of 15 residues. Germline V gene lookup returns CDR1 MDHEN and CDR2 SYDVKM. V was clipped by 4 bases and J by 10 bases, with 22 bases between them.

The CDR3: CASSGMTDTQYF. The DNA of the CDR3 is TGTGCCAGCAGCGGTATGACAGATACGCAGTATTTT. The chain has TRBV5-6 and TRBJ2-3; D is undetermined. There are 12 residues in the CDR3. The germline gives CDR1 SGHDT, CDR2 YYEEEE. V was trimmed by 4 bases and J by 3 bases, leaving 6 bases between them.

About this clone: The junction shows a germline mismatch at one end, possibly a read error. The chain couples TRBV7-7 to TRBJ2-2, with 10 bases identical to TRBD1. Germline loops: CDR1 SSHAT, CDR2 FNYEAQ (reference sequence). The CDR3 loop spans 16 amino acids. CDR3 residues: CASSRGQGVLAGELFF. CDR3 DNA: TGTGCTAGCAGCCGCGGACAGGGGGTACTGGCCGGGGAGCTGTTTTTT.

This rearrangement joins TRBV15 to TRBJ2-7; 7 nucleotides agree with TRBD2. V dropped 5 bases and J dropped 5; count of bases not matched to a gene: 6. The CDR3 runs 13 residues. Germline CDR1 reads LNHNV; CDR2 reads YYDKDF (reference sequence). The CDR3 region is CATSRRGEDEQYF. CDR3 nucleotide sequence: TGTGCCACCAGCCGCCGGGGGGAGGACGAGCAGTACTTC.

This chain joins TRBV2 and TRBJ2-7; 13 positions match TRBD2. Germline CDR1 SNHLY, CDR2 FYNNEI. Trimming cost V 6 bases and J 1 base; bases outside gene matches: 0. The CDR3 sequence is 14 residues long. CDR3: CASRGLAGSYEQYF. CDR3 nucleotides: TGTGCCAGCAGGGGACTAGCGGGGTCCTACGAGCAGTACTTC.

V gene TRBV10-2 combines with J gene TRBJ2-2; TRBD1 matches at 8 bases. The CDR3 length is 16 residues. The germline V gene encodes CDR1 WSHSY and CDR2 SAAADI. V trimming: 3 bases; J trimming: 1 base; junction bases outside the gene matches: 4. This CDR3 is CASSDQTGVNTGELFF. CDR3 nucleotides: TGCGCCAGCAGTGATCAGACAGGGGTGAACACCGGGGAGCTGTTTTTT.

The V gene is TRBV4-1, the J gene TRBJ2-3; D not resolved. Germline V CDR1 and CDR2: MGHRA, YSYEKL. The CDR3 runs to 13 residues. V was cut by 4 bases and J by 4 bases, with 9 bases left in between. CDR3 amino acids: CASSPRFADTQYF. The DNA of the CDR3 is TGCGCCAGCAGCCCAAGATTCGCAGATACGCAGTATTTT.

V is TRBV7-3 and J is TRBJ2-1, with D possibly being TRBD2 (6 bases). Germline lookup yields CDR1 SGHTA and CDR2 FQGTGA. The CDR3 runs 13 residues. The V end was cut by 5 bases, the J end by 7 bases, with 12 bases between. The CDR3 is CASSPGTANEQFF. CDR3 sequence (DNA): TGTGCCAGCAGCCCCGGGACTGCTAATGAGCAGTTCTTC.

The chain combines TRBV6-9 with TRBJ1-2; perhaps TRBD1 as D (6 bases). The CDR3 is made up of 16 amino acids. The germline V and J ends were trimmed by 3 bases and 5 bases, with 19 bases remaining between them. CDR1 and CDR2 (germline): MNHGY, SVAAGI. The DNA for the CDR3 is TGTGCCAGCAGTTACTCGAGAAGGGGGACGGTATATGGCTACACCTTC. This gives the protein CASSYSRRGTVYGYTF.

V is TRBV4-1 and J is TRBJ2-2; D not certain. The CDR3 spans 12 residues. V dropped 1 base and J dropped 9 bases, with 6 bases sitting between them. CDR1 is MGHRA, CDR2 YSYEKL, per germline. DNA of the CDR3: TGCGCCAGCAGCCAAGGTGGTCGGGAGCTGTTTTTT. Its protein product is CASSQGGRELFF.

This chain connects TRBV11-3 to TRBJ2-1, with TRBD2 identical over 11 bases. CDR1 is SGHNT and CDR2 is YENEEA in the germline V gene. CDR3 length equals 16 residues. Trimming cost V 5 bases and J 4 bases; bases outside gene matches: 7. CDR3 nucleotides: TGTGCCAGCAGCCCTAGTTTAGCGGGAGGGTACAATGAGCAGTTCTTC. This sequence encodes CASSPSLAGGYNEQFF.

This clone was counted a single time. The chain links TRBV6-5 to TRBJ2-5, with D unclear. The CDR3 extends over 13 amino acids. Germline V gives CDR1 MNHEY, CDR2 SVGAGI. Trimming stripped 4 bases from V and 2 bases from J, with 8 bases between. CDR3 coding DNA: TGTGCCAGCAGTTCGCCTTCGCAAGAGACCCAGTACTTC. This sequence encodes CASSSPSQETQYF.

The chain combines TRBV5-1 with TRBJ2-5; perhaps TRBD2 as D (7 bases). With 5 bases removed from V and 2 bases from J, the gap between germline ends came to 10 bases. Per germline, CDR1 SGHRS and CDR2 YFSETQ. This CDR3 is built from 13 residues. This CDR3 reads CASREGGQETQYF. In DNA, the CDR3 is TGCGCCAGCAGAGAGGGGGGGCAAGAGACCCAGTACTTC. The full variable domain, rest sourced from reference TRBV5-1 and TRBJ2-5, is KAGVTQTPRYLIKTRGQQVTLSCSPISGHRSVSWYQQTPGQGLQFLFEYFSETQRNKGNFPGRFSGRQFSNSRSEMNVSTLELGDSALYLCASREGGQETQYFGPGTRLLVL.